This is a list of T cell receptor beta chains from one sample in a study of control samples from healthy donors and cancer patients. This table comes from immunoSEQ multiplex PCR, and its TCRdb copy is limited to in-frame clones, with some not included. The data show about 180,000 clones, with around 94% seen just once and just over 1.4% held by the top ten. The source material was blood. These TCRs come from a man aged 25 to 40 in good health. Both conserved end residues are part of each CDR3. Fields, in order: CDR3 protein, CDR3 DNA, J gene, D gene, clone size, V gene. A D gene is named only where the DNA matches it firmly. Clone size is stated in some rows and not others, as once, few, many or a class when expanded.

CASSQVGRKKPDIQYF	TGCGCCAGCAGCCAAGTGGGCCGTAAAAAGCCAGACATTCAGTACTTC	TRBJ2-4	-	-	TRBV4-1
CASSQDSSRVNTEAFF	TGTGCCAGCAGCCAAGATTCCTCCAGGGTGAACACTGAAGCTTTCTTT	TRBJ1-1	-	once	TRBV4-2
CAISPFNQPQHF	TGTGCCATCAGCCCCTTTAATCAGCCCCAGCATTTT	TRBJ1-5	-	-	TRBV10-3
CASGRGGNTEAFF	TGTGCCAGTGGTCGGGGGGGGAACACTGAAGCTTTCTTT	TRBJ1-1	-	-	TRBV27
CAWSLQGQSQYF	TGTGCCTGGAGTCTACAGGGACAGTCCCAGTACTTC	TRBJ2-5	TRBD1	-	TRBV30
CASSPTGGGTGELFF	TGCGCCAGCAGCCCGACAGGGGGCGGCACCGGGGAGCTGTTTTTT	TRBJ2-2	TRBD1	-	TRBV5-1
CASSAYVQSSYNEQFF	TGTGCCAGTAGTGCCTACGTACAGAGCTCCTACAATGAGCAGTTCTTC	TRBJ2-1	-	-	TRBV19
CATSSRGYTPGETQYF	TGTGCCACCAGCAGCCGGGGATACACCCCGGGAGAGACCCAGTACTTC	TRBJ2-5	-	-	TRBV15
CASSQDGYSNQPQHF	TGTGCCAGCTCACAGGACGGTTATAGCAATCAGCCCCAGCATTTT	TRBJ1-5	-	-	TRBV18
CATSDPTGADTDTQYF	TGTGCCACCAGTGACCCGACAGGGGCGGACACAGATACGCAGTATTTT	TRBJ2-3	TRBD1	-	TRBV24-1
CASGIPGLYEQYF	TGTGCCAGCGGAATTCCGGGACTTTACGAGCAGTACTTC	TRBJ2-7	-	-	TRBV27
CASRARAVNEQYF	TGTGCCAGCAGGGCGAGGGCAGTCAACGAGCAGTACTTC	TRBJ2-7	-	-	TRBV6-5
CASSAGRGETQYF	TGTGCCAGCAGCGCGGGACGGGGGGAGACCCAGTACTTC	TRBJ2-5	-	few	TRBV9
CASSQGVEGAGGYTF	TGTGCCAGCAGCCAAGGAGTGGAGGGGGCGGGGGGCTACACCTTC	TRBJ1-2	TRBD1	-	TRBV16
CASSLDGQMLDEQYF	TGTGCCAGCAGCTTGGATGGACAGATGTTGGACGAGCAGTACTTC	TRBJ2-7	-	once	TRBV11-2
CASSLSGRDYNEQFF	TGTGCCAGCAGCTTAAGCGGGAGGGACTACAATGAGCAGTTCTTC	TRBJ2-1	TRBD2	-	TRBV7-9
CATSRGQGGFYEQYF	TGTGCCACCAGCAGGGGACAGGGGGGATTCTACGAGCAGTACTTC	TRBJ2-7	TRBD1	-	TRBV15
CASSLDAKMGQGYGYTF	TGCGCCAGCAGCTTGGACGCGAAGATGGGGCAGGGTTATGGCTACACCTTC	TRBJ1-2	-	-	TRBV5-1
CAWSAPGTGGFNYGYTF	TGTGCCTGGAGTGCCCCCGGGACAGGGGGATTTAACTATGGCTACACCTTC	TRBJ1-2	TRBD1	-	TRBV30
CASSIADSGNQPQHF	TGTGCCAGTAGTATAGCTGACAGCGGAAATCAGCCCCAGCATTTT	TRBJ1-5	-	-	TRBV19
CASSLDRGSPLHF	TGTGCCAGCAGCTTGGACAGGGGGTCACCCCTCCACTTT	TRBJ1-6	TRBD1	-	TRBV7-3
CASQPLNQPQHF	TGTGCCAGCCAGCCTTTAAATCAGCCCCAGCATTTT	TRBJ1-5	-	-	TRBV19
CASSVGGSTFTEAFF	TGTGCCAGCAGCGTAGGGGGGTCCACCTTCACTGAAGCTTTCTTT	TRBJ1-1	-	once	TRBV9
CASSQVQGGEAFF	TGTGCCAGCAGCCAAGTACAGGGTGGTGAAGCTTTCTTT	TRBJ1-1	-	-	TRBV3-1/TRBV3-2
CASSYIQGPQETQYF	TGTGCCAGCAGTTACATTCAGGGTCCCCAAGAGACCCAGTACTTC	TRBJ2-5	-	-	TRBV6-5
CASSVGLGNEQYF	TGTGCCAGCAGCGTAGGACTTGGCAACGAGCAGTACTTC	TRBJ2-7	-	-	TRBV9
CASSGGGTSLNTGELFF	TGCGCCAGCAGCGGAGGGGGGACTAGCTTGAACACCGGGGAGCTGTTTTTT	TRBJ2-2	TRBD2	-	TRBV5-1
CASSNSTKNYNEQFF	TGTGCCAGCAGCAACTCTACTAAAAACTACAATGAGCAGTTCTTC	TRBJ2-1	-	-	TRBV7-9
CASSPSRLDSYNEQFF	TGCGCCAGCAGCCCAAGCCGGCTTGACTCCTACAATGAGCAGTTCTTC	TRBJ2-1	-	-	TRBV4-3
CASSSGGREKLFF	TGTGCCAGCAGTTCAGGGGGGCGGGAAAAACTGTTTTTT	TRBJ1-4	TRBD1	-	TRBV6-4
CASSQEARDIQPQHF	TGTGCCAGCAGCCAAGAGGCCAGGGACATTCAGCCCCAGCATTTT	TRBJ1-5	-	-	TRBV3-1/TRBV3-2
CASSMGFTISYNEQFF	TGTGCCAGTAGTATGGGATTTACGATTTCCTACAATGAGCAGTTCTTC	TRBJ2-1	-	-	TRBV19
CASSLPGGINYGYTF	TGTGCCAGCAGCTTACCAGGGGGAATAAACTATGGCTACACCTTC	TRBJ1-2	TRBD1	once	TRBV7-9
CASSEAGKVAEAFF	TGTGCCAGCAGTGAAGCAGGGAAGGTCGCTGAAGCTTTCTTT	TRBJ1-1	-	once	TRBV25-1
CASSFEGPYEQYF	TGTGCCAGCAGTTTTGAAGGTCCCTACGAGCAGTACTTC	TRBJ2-7	-	-	TRBV12-3/TRBV12-4
CASSPQGTLHF	TGTGCCAGCAGCCCACAGGGTACCCTCCACTTT	TRBJ1-6	-	-	TRBV7-9
CASSTPWGADTGELFF	TGTGCCAGCAGTACACCATGGGGGGCCGACACCGGGGAGCTGTTTTTT	TRBJ2-2	-	-	TRBV5-6
CASSYLLVGTDTQYF	TGTGCCAGCAGTTACCTATTAGTGGGCACAGATACGCAGTATTTT	TRBJ2-3	-	-	TRBV6-6
CASSLGLAGDSDTQYF	TGTGCCAGCAGCTTGGGACTAGCGGGGGACTCAGATACGCAGTATTTT	TRBJ2-3	TRBD2	-	TRBV5-4
CASSSGTGKDEQYF	TGCGCCAGCAGCTCCGGGACAGGGAAAGACGAGCAGTACTTC	TRBJ2-7	TRBD1	-	TRBV5-1
CASSLGRDNQPQHF	TGTGCCAGCAGCTTGGGAAGAGACAATCAGCCCCAGCATTTT	TRBJ1-5	-	-	TRBV5-5
CASGDSYTEAFF	TGTGCCAGCGGGGACAGCTACACTGAAGCTTTCTTT	TRBJ1-1	TRBD1	-	TRBV19
CASSTRQYNEQFF	TGTGCCAGCAGTACCCGACAGTACAATGAGCAGTTCTTC	TRBJ2-1	-	-	TRBV6-2/TRBV6-3
CASRGTVLNQPQHF	TGTGCCAGCAGGGGGACAGTTCTTAATCAGCCCCAGCATTTT	TRBJ1-5	TRBD1	-	TRBV2
CATSTQGNTDTQYF	TGTGCCACCAGCACACAGGGGAACACAGATACGCAGTATTTT	TRBJ2-3	TRBD1	-	TRBV15
CASSYIGAGGYGYTF	TGTGCCAGCAGCTACATAGGGGCTGGGGGCTATGGCTACACCTTC	TRBJ1-2	-	-	TRBV5-4
CAAPQDSSLTNYGYTF	TGTGCCGCACCCCAGGACAGCTCTCTCACTAACTATGGCTACACCTTC	TRBJ1-2	-	-	TRBV10-3
CASSIRRANTEAFF	TGTGCCAGTAGTATAAGGCGGGCGAACACTGAAGCTTTCTTT	TRBJ1-1	-	-	TRBV19
CASSPIRGTEAFF	TGTGCCAGCTCACCGATCCGTGGCACTGAAGCTTTCTTT	TRBJ1-1	-	-	TRBV18
CASSKTTGNYGYTF	TGTGCCAGCAGCAAGACGACCGGCAACTATGGCTACACCTTC	TRBJ1-2	-	once	TRBV6-2/TRBV6-3
CASSYRSTWTDTQYF	TGTGCCAGCAGTTACCGTAGCACCTGGACAGATACGCAGTATTTT	TRBJ2-3	-	-	TRBV6-2/TRBV6-3
CASSSPSTDTQYF	TGTGCCAGCAGCTCACCTTCCACAGATACGCAGTATTTT	TRBJ2-3	-	-	TRBV7-2
CASSFRTGETGELFF	TGTGCCAGCAGCTTTAGAACGGGAGAGACCGGGGAGCTGTTTTTT	TRBJ2-2	-	-	TRBV7-9
CASSPQQGAYYEQYF	TGTGCCAGCTCACCGCAACAGGGGGCTTACTACGAGCAGTACTTC	TRBJ2-7	TRBD1	-	TRBV18
CATSDSLAGGTDTQYF	TGTGCCACCAGTGATTCTCTAGCGGGAGGCACAGATACGCAGTATTTT	TRBJ2-3	TRBD2	-	TRBV24-1
CSASYLSVSQETQYF	TGCAGTGCTAGTTATTTATCGGTTTCCCAAGAGACCCAGTACTTC	TRBJ2-5	-	-	TRBV20-1
CASSKSQGAGNEKLFF	TGTGCCAGCAGCAAGTCACAGGGGGCTGGTAATGAAAAACTGTTTTTT	TRBJ1-4	TRBD1	-	TRBV11-2
CASSPPLRQGYNSPLHF	TGTGCCAGCAGCCCGCCTCTTAGACAGGGCTATAATTCACCCCTCCACTTT	TRBJ1-6	TRBD1	-	TRBV7-8
CASSLAASYEQYF	TGTGCCAGCAGTTTAGCCGCTTCCTACGAGCAGTACTTC	TRBJ2-7	-	-	TRBV12-3/TRBV12-4
CASSLRAHHSPLHF	TGTGCCAGCAGTCTTCGGGCTCATCATTCACCCCTCCACTTT	TRBJ1-6	-	-	TRBV27